This passage covers 24 T cell receptor beta chains from one sample sequenced in a study of immune evolution from preneoplasia to lung adenocarcinoma. Libraries were prepared by immunoSEQ multiplex PCR; TCRdb keeps only in-frame clonotypes and omits some of them. Of roughly 14,000 clones in the sample, 80% are singletons; the top ten hold roughly 5.2%. Sequenced sample: FFPE minimally invasive lung adenocarcinoma tissue. These receptor sequences come from a person aged 65-85 years with lung adenocarcinoma.

This clone was picked up one time. The chain has TRBV28 and TRBJ1-1; possibly TRBD1 for D (5 bases). The germline gives CDR1 MDHEN, CDR2 SYDVKM. The CDR3 has 11 amino acids. Deletions cut 3 bases from V and 10 bases from J, with 9 bases between. The CDR3 sequence: CASSFRGTAFF. As DNA, the CDR3 is TGTGCCAGCAGTTTCCGGGGGACAGCTTTCTTT.

This clone was recorded once. The CDR3 sequence: CASSVAGFSNEKLFF. Written as DNA, the CDR3 is TGTGCCAGCAGCGTAGCAGGGTTCTCTAATGAAAAACTGTTTTTT. The chain joins TRBV9 to TRBJ1-4; weak D call: TRBD1 (5 bases). The CDR3 has 15 residues. The V and J ends lost 0 bases and 3 bases respectively, with 9 bases between them. Germline-derived CDR1 and CDR2 are SGDLS and YYNGEE.

The rearrangement joins TRBV11-2 to TRBJ2-5; unclear D gene. Germline V CDR1 and CDR2: SGHAT, FQNNGV. This CDR3 has 13 amino acids. Trimming shortened V by 3 bases and J by 4 bases, and 9 bases separated the two germline ends. The CDR3 loop reads CASSFWRTETQYF. CDR3 DNA sequence: TGTGCCAGCAGCTTCTGGCGGACAGAGACCCAGTACTTC.

The V gene is TRBV21-1, the J gene TRBJ2-3; the table names TRBD2, a call not compared with the DNA. TRBV21-1 is listed as a pseudogene. CDR3 length: 14 residues. CDR3 amino acids: CASSKGPGRDTQYF. CDR3 bases: TGTGCCAGCAGCAAGGGTCCGGGGAGAGATACGCAGTATTTT.

With regard to this clone: The sample has other DNA sequences that encode this CDR3 too. This CDR3 is CASSKDLGTREAPNTGELFF. DNA of the CDR3: TGTGCCAGCAGCAAAGACCTCGGGACGCGGGAAGCCCCGAACACCGGGGAGCTGTTTTTT. The chain couples TRBV21-1 to TRBJ2-2; the D segment call TRBD2 is taken from the table without a DNA check. TRBV21-1 is a pseudogene segment. The CDR3 contains 20 residues.

This clone was counted once. The rearrangement uses TRBV19 and TRBJ1-2, with no clear D. This CDR3 region has 13 residues. Trimming pared 7 bases from V and 4 bases from J, leaving 13 bases between. In germline, CDR1 is LNHDA, CDR2 SQIVND (reference sequence). This CDR3 is CASISTVTYGYTF. The CDR3 DNA is TGTGCCAGTATCTCTACAGTGACCTATGGCTACACCTTC.

The chain couples TRBV5-1 to TRBJ1-1; TRBD1 aligns across 9 bases. CDR3 size: 14 residues. Trimming at V came to 4 bases and at J to 2 bases, leaving 3 bases not matched to a gene. The germline CDR1 and CDR2 sequences are SGHRS and YFSETQ. The DNA for the CDR3 is TGCGCCAGCAGCGATACAGGGGGCAACACTGAAGCTTTCTTT. It is translated as CASSDTGGNTEAFF.

The V call is TRBV7-8, the J call TRBJ1-5; 11 positions match TRBD1. The germline V gene encodes CDR1 SGHVS and CDR2 FQNEAQ. Losses at the gene ends were 2 bases for V and 5 bases for J; bases not matched to a gene: 14. The CDR3 extends over 19 amino acids. The CDR3: CASSLSGARDRGFYQPQHF. The CDR3 coding sequence is TGTGCCAGCAGCTTAAGTGGGGCCCGGGACAGGGGGTTCTATCAGCCCCAGCATTTT. Full variable domain (outside the CDR3, taken from reference TRBV7-8 and TRBJ1-5): GAGVSQSPRYKVAKRGQDVALRCDPISGHVSLFWYQQALGQGPEFLTYFQNEAQLDKSGLPSDRFFAERPEGSVSTLKIQRTQQEDSAVYLCASSLSGARDRGFYQPQHFGDGTRLSIL.

The chain recombines TRBV20-1 with TRBJ2-1, with D unresolved. CDR3 size: 11 residues. Trimming left V 6 bases short and J 9 bases short, with 12 bases between. CDR1 is DFQATT, CDR2 SNEGSKA, per germline (reference sequence). CDR3 in amino acids: CSAKTGFEQFF. The CDR3 bases are TGCAGTGCGAAGACTGGTTTTGAGCAGTTCTTC.

The rearrangement links TRBV5-1 to TRBJ1-6; 9 bases align to TRBD1. The CDR3 spans 14 residues. The V gene end was trimmed by 2 bases and the J gene end by 10 bases; junction bases not matched to a gene: 4. Per the germline V gene, CDR1 is SGHRS and CDR2 is YFSETQ. In DNA, the CDR3 is TGCGCCAGCAGCTTAGGACAGGGGCACTCACCCCTCCACTTT. Translated, it gives CASSLGQGHSPLHF.

The chain carries TRBV2 and TRBJ2-2, with 11 positions matching TRBD2. The trim removed 7 bases at V and 4 bases at J, leaving 5 bases unmatched. Germline CDR1 is SNHLY and CDR2 is FYNNEI. This CDR3 is 15 amino acids long. The CDR3 DNA reads TGTGCCAGCAACCAACTAGCGGGAGTCACCGGGGAGCTGTTTTTT. It yields the protein CASNQLAGVTGELFF.

This chain connects TRBV5-4 to TRBJ2-5, with D possibly matching TRBD1 (5 bases). The CDR3 extends over 13 amino acids. With 1 base removed from V and 1 base from J, the gap between germline ends came to 5 bases. Per the germline V gene, CDR1 is SGHNT and CDR2 is YYREEE (reference sequence). Here the CDR3 DNA reads TGTGCCAGCAGCTTGAGGGGCCAAGAGACCCAGTACTTC. Protein sequence: CASSLRGQETQYF.

V is TRBV11-3 and J is TRBJ2-3; 10 positions agree with TRBD1. The CDR3 runs 16 residues. V was clipped by 3 bases and J by 4 bases; unmatched bases: 7. Looked up from germline, CDR1 is SGHNT and CDR2 is YENEEA. The CDR3 region is CASSFGQGTGADTQYF. The CDR3 nucleotides are TGTGCCAGCAGCTTCGGACAGGGGACAGGGGCAGATACGCAGTATTTT.

The chain employs TRBV28 and TRBJ1-5, with a weak D call TRBD1 (5 bases). V was trimmed by 2 bases and J by 0 bases, leaving 14 bases between them. This CDR3 contains 17 residues. Germline assignment: CDR1 MDHEN and CDR2 SYDVKM. CDR3 bases: TGTGCCAGCAGTTTACCCGGGGGAGGCTATAGCAATCAGCCCCAGCATTTT. It encodes CASSLPGGGYSNQPQHF.

The rearrangement links TRBV28 to TRBJ2-7, with 11 bases identical to TRBD1. Trimming took 6 bases from V and 3 from J; bases not matched to a gene: 7. The CDR3 consists of 15 residues. The germline gives CDR1 MDHEN, CDR2 SYDVKM. The CDR3 sequence is CASSAGTGGNYEQYF. The CDR3 nucleotides read TGTGCCAGCAGCGCCGGGACAGGGGGGAACTACGAGCAGTACTTC.

V gene TRBV11-1 combines with J gene TRBJ2-7; D not resolved. V was pared by 5 bases and J by 3 bases, with 8 bases between. The CDR3 runs to 12 residues. Germline V gene data show CDR1 as SGHAT and CDR2 as FQDESV (reference sequence). CDR3 protein: CASSPSGYEQYF. CDR3 in DNA: TGTGCCAGCAGCCCATCTGGCTACGAGCAGTACTTC.

The CDR3 sequence is CASSPGTSGRSTGELFF. The CDR3 DNA is TGTGCCAGCAGCCCCGGGACTAGCGGGAGGAGCACCGGGGAGCTGTTTTTT. The chain employs TRBV4-2 and TRBJ2-2; 15 bases align to TRBD2. The V and J ends lost 4 bases and 4 bases, in that order; junction bases with no gene match: 4. Germline lookup yields CDR1 LGHNA and CDR2 YNFKEQ. This CDR3 is 17 amino acids long.

The rearrangement links TRBV28 to TRBJ1-5; possible D gene TRBD1, 5 bases. CDR1 and CDR2 (germline): MDHEN, SYDVKM. The length of the CDR3 is 16 residues. The V gene lost 0 bases and the J gene lost 11 bases, with 20 bases spanning the gap. The CDR3 loop is CASSLWGSGPSSSQHF. The CDR3 DNA is TGTGCCAGCAGTTTATGGGGTTCGGGGCCCTCCTCGTCCCAGCATTTT.

Only a few counts were recorded for this clone. The chain has TRBV2 and TRBJ2-7; D possibly matches TRBD1 or TRBD2 (5 bases each). The length of the CDR3 is 13 residues. Germline lookup yields CDR1 SNHLY and CDR2 FYNNEI. Trimming cost V 6 bases and J 2 bases, with 11 bases left between them. CDR3 in amino acids: CASRGDGTYEQYF. CDR3 coding DNA: TGTGCCAGCAGGGGGGACGGTACCTACGAGCAGTACTTC.

CDR3 region: CASSQEPRTGGREKLFF. In DNA, the CDR3 is TGCGCCAGCAGCCAAGAACCTCGTACAGGGGGCCGTGAAAAACTGTTTTTT. This chain links TRBV4-1 with TRBJ1-4; 9 bases agree with TRBD1. CDR3 size: 17 residues. CDR1 MGHRA and CDR2 YSYEKL come from the germline V gene. V trimming: 0 bases; J trimming: 7 bases; junction bases outside the gene matches: 9.

The genes are TRBV18 and TRBJ2-7; tentative D call: TRBD1 (6 bases). Trimming took 3 bases from V and 5 from J, leaving 8 bases between them. Germline V gene data show CDR1 as KGHSH and CDR2 as LQKENI. The CDR3 has 12 residues. CDR3 nucleotides: TGTGCCAGCTCACCCCAGGGGAACGAGCAGTACTTC. Translated: CASSPQGNEQYF.

There are a few counts of this clone. The gene calls are TRBV6-6 and TRBJ2-1; 11 nucleotides agree with TRBD1. This CDR3 contains 16 residues. Trimming removed 0 bases from V and 3 bases from J; junction bases left unmatched: 1. CDR1 is MNHNY, CDR2 SVGAGI, per germline (reference sequence). The CDR3 sequence: CASSYSGTGGYNEQFF. CDR3 in DNA: TGTGCCAGCAGTTACTCGGGGACAGGGGGCTACAATGAGCAGTTCTTC.

This rearrangement joins TRBV5-1 to TRBJ1-2; D gene ambiguous. Germline CDR1 and CDR2: SGHRS and YFSETQ. The CDR3 totals 15 residues. Trimming shortened V by 2 bases and J by 3 bases, and 14 bases separated the two germline ends. In DNA form, the CDR3 reads TGCGCCAGCAGCTTCGAGACGAGCGGGTACTATGGCTACACCTTC. Its protein product is CASSFETSGYYGYTF.

This chain joins TRBV19 and TRBJ2-3; TRBD1 matches at 10 bases. Germline V gene sequence: CDR1 LNHDA, CDR2 SQIVND (reference sequence). The CDR3 is 13 residues long. Germline trimming cut 5 bases from V and 6 bases from J; bases unmatched to any gene: 2. The CDR3 region is CASSPGQGDTQYF. DNA for the CDR3: TGTGCCAGTAGTCCGGGACAGGGGGATACGCAGTATTTT.